The sequence of this T cell receptor beta chain was determined in a study of cytomegalovirus exposure and HLA in healthy donors. From germline, CDR1 is SGHRS and CDR2 YFSETQ. The CDR3 spans 16 residues. Deletions cut 4 bases from V and 4 bases from J, with 20 bases between. The study ran its PCR with 60 Vbeta and 13 Jbeta primers. The method was immunoSEQ multiplex PCR; TCRdb's version includes in-frame clones alone and lacks a portion of them. The sample has about 150,000 clones; around 73% are singletons. This sequence originates from a woman aged 18 to 35 in good health and CMV-seronegative. V is TRBV5-1 and J is TRBJ1-1, with D possibly TRBD1 on 5 matching bases. The material sequenced was PBMCs. The CDR3 here is CASSPAPGREATEAFF. Here the CDR3 DNA reads TGCGCCAGCAGCCCGGCTCCGGGCAGGGAGGCCACTGAAGCTTTCTTT. Full variable domain (rest looked up from reference TRBV5-1 and TRBJ1-1): KAGVTQTPRYLIKTRGQQVTLSCSPISGHRSVSWYQQTPGQGLQFLFEYFSETQRNKGNFPGRFSGRQFSNSRSEMNVSTLELGDSALYLCASSPAPGREATEAFFGQGTRLTVV.